The entry below gives a single TCR beta chain sequence along with its context. Its antigen is currently not known. Within one base of it there is no much larger clone, and no base qualities were kept. This sample was included in a study of T cell responses to AZD1222 COVID-19 vaccine (dated by TCRdb to the early 2020s). In terms of the full investigation: AZD1222 recipients with second doses at about 4 weeks or about 12 weeks were pooled, because spike-specific TCR depth and breadth did not differ between schedules. A total of roughly 240 trial participants underwent TCR sequencing, of whom 207 received two doses of AZD1222 and approximately 25 received two doses of the MenACWY control vaccine. Enrollment into the trials was organized by age into subgroups of 18-55, 56-69 and 70-plus years, and those subgroups contained roughly 160, 29 and 62 TCR-sequenced participants, respectively. General conclusions and limits of the study: Conclusions about previously exposed vaccinees are limited because only 6 or 7 AZD1222 recipients were SARS-CoV-2 seropositive at baseline. The vaccine-associated CD4 TCRs covered the entire spike protein, and the dominant responses fell in regions 160-218 and 743-854. No day 14 peak-response samples were available, so repertoires were characterized only after the peak T cell response. Most participants were white British and females outnumbered males, and the authors suggested that clonal diversity may have been underestimated. After two AZD1222 doses, spike-specific TCR breadth and depth were significantly higher than at day 0 and than in MenACWY recipients. Reportedly, almost half of the unique spike-specific TCRs recognized epitopes lying outside the regions that are mutated in the B.1.351 and B.1.1.7 variants. In the small 56-69-year group, the increase in depth fell short of significance, most likely because of low power.

The CDR3 regions of human TCRbeta chains were subjected to immunosequencing. The published analysis was carried out like this. Repertoire TCRs were matched against a reference library of SARS-CoV-2-specific TCRs generated with the MIRA antigen-specificity platform. Breadth was defined as the fraction of unique TCRs that were SARS-CoV-2-associated, and depth was defined as the fraction of total T cells that were SARS-CoV-2-associated. Using the MIRA data, each spike-specific TCR was assigned both to the spike region to which the TCR was reactive and to a CD4 or CD8 class. Log10-transformed breadth and depth values were compared by one-way ANOVA with Sidak's multiple comparisons tests. Drawn from immuneACCESS, this table holds only the in-frame rearrangements with V and J called that TCRdb kept. Clones are partly lost; checked studies trace under half to an unresolved V gene and leave the rest unexplained. Clone size and V and J calls were adopted from that table, with D and trimming inferred from the DNA. Counted in this sample were roughly 190,000 clones; more than 75% of them appeared once. Over 0.75% of the sample belongs to the ten largest clones.

The meaning of the sample's time point label: baseline before first vaccination. Vaccinee samples were obtained from the UK trials COV001 and COV002, which included a single-blind randomized controlled phase 2/3 trial of AZD1222 (ChAdOx1 nCoV-19) in healthy adults. For TCRbeta chain sequencing, PBMC samples from trial participants were taken at day 0 and at day 28 after the second dose. CDR1 and CDR2 are drawn from the germline V gene: MNHEY, SVGEGT. Relative to germline, V is 5 bases shorter and J is 4 bases shorter, with 12 bases between their ends. From cysteine to phenylalanine, the CDR3 is 15 amino acids long. Only the CDR3 region is kept as DNA, spanning 45 bases read in frame from base 1.

This chain joins TRBV6-2 or TRBV6-3 to TRBJ2-6; too little of a D gene remains to name it. The material was peripheral blood, obtained on day 0 of AZD1222 vaccination. The clonotype originates from an adult in good health. The CDR3 protein is CASSVPLGGANVLTF. The DNA reads as follows: TGTGCCAGCAGTGTCCCCTTAGGCGGGGCCAACGTCCTGACTTTC.